The present TCR beta chain was sequenced within a study of blood T cell repertoires in COVID-19. Study in general: The United States, Italy and Spain supplied acute and convalescent COVID-19 samples. T cells, B-cell-depleted T cells, or PBMCs provided the cDNA or gDNA that served as material.

Original analysis: For nucleated cells, counts were estimated from reference gene primer amplification. Generated by immunoSEQ multiplex PCR, the TCRdb table keeps only in-frame clones and is missing some. The DNA gave D and trimming, while V, J and clone size come from that table. The sample contains about half a million clones, approximately 85% of which appear only once. The sequence derives from a human donor in a cohort sampled during active COVID-19. Input material: peripheral blood.

Written as DNA, the CDR3 is TGTGCTAGTGGTCCCACAGGGGTCCAAGAGACCCAGTACTTC. It encodes CASGPTGVQETQYF. The V gene is TRBV12-5, the J gene TRBJ2-5; 7 bases line up with TRBD1. The junction had 4 bases not matched to a gene; V was cut back by 5 bases and J by 1 base. Germline-derived CDR1 and CDR2 are LGHNT and FRNRAP. This CDR3 contains 14 residues.